This T cell receptor beta chain was sequenced in a study of blood T cell repertoires in COVID-19. Study-wide context: T cells, B-cell-depleted T cells, or PBMCs provided the cDNA or gDNA that served as material.

With V trimmed by 3 bases and J by 2 bases, 8 bases remained unmatched. CDR3 size: 17 residues. Germline CDR1 SGHVS, CDR2 FNYEAQ. Participant age was about 18 to 89 years, and participants resided in 25 or so US areas. Among Cohort 3 donors, those recovered had two negative PCRs, clearance, or symptom resolution. As originally analysed: Reference gene primer amplification gave nucleated cell count estimates. Profiling relied on immunoSEQ multiplex PCR, and the TCRdb table lists in-frame clones only, not all of them. The DNA gave D and trimming, while V, J and clone size come from that table. The sample holds 180,000 or so clones, roughly 88% seen once.

The source material was PBMCs or T cells enriched from blood (not recorded which). The chain recombines TRBV7-6 with TRBJ2-3, with 10 bases matching TRBD2. The sequence came from a woman in her sixties who had recovered from COVID-19. CDR3: CASSFFTSGAITDTQYF. The CDR3 DNA reads as TGTGCCAGCAGCTTCTTCACTAGCGGGGCCATCACAGATACGCAGTATTTT. Full variable domain (missing parts from reference TRBV7-6 and TRBJ2-3): GAGVSQSPRYKVTKRGQDVALRCDPISGHVSLYWYRQALGQGPEFLTYFNYEAQQDKSGLPNDRFSAERPEGSISTLTIQRTEQRDSAMYRCASSFFTSGAITDTQYFGPGTRLTVL.